The clone carrying this T cell receptor beta chain was counted once. The data were taken from a study of PD-L1 blockade in urothelial cancer. The method was immunoSEQ multiplex PCR; TCRdb's version includes in-frame clones alone and lacks a portion of them. The data show tens of thousands of clones, roughly 85% seen once. Regarding time point: pretreatment peripheral blood. Germline CDR1 and CDR2: SEHNR and FQNEAQ (reference sequence). The CDR3 covers 16 residues. Germline trimming cut 3 bases from V and 12 bases from J; bases unmatched to any gene: 15. The J gene is TRBJ2-1, the V gene TRBV7-9; 9 positions match TRBD2. The sequence was obtained from a woman aged 60-70 years with urothelial cancer. Sequencing used PBMCs, obtained around atezolizumab (anti-PD-L1) treatment. The CDR3 DNA follows: TGTGCCAGCAGCTTGGATCTAGCGGGGAGGGGCGGGGGGCAGTTCTTC. Its translation is CASSLDLAGRGGGQFF.